Below, 7 T cell receptor beta chains from the same sample are listed, as sequenced in a study of T cell responses to AZD1222 COVID-19 vaccine. Libraries were prepared by immunoSEQ multiplex PCR; TCRdb keeps only in-frame clonotypes and omits some of them. The sample has fewer than 200,000 clones; 80% to 95% are singletons. This material consisted of peripheral blood, taken on day 0 of AZD1222 vaccination. Every receptor here comes from an adult in good health.

The chain links TRBV6-5 to TRBJ1-2; the match to TRBD1 covers 12 bases. The junction had 3 bases not matched to a gene; V was cut back by 0 bases and J by 7 bases. The CDR3 spans 15 residues. The germline CDR1 and CDR2 sequences are MNHEY and SVGAGI. The CDR3 reads CASSYSGTGGFGYTF. CDR3 nucleotides: TGTGCCAGCAGTTACTCCGGGACAGGGGGCTTTGGCTACACCTTC.

This clone occurred once. The genes are TRBV18 and TRBJ2-6; 9 bases agree with TRBD1. The trim removed 6 bases at V and 0 bases at J, leaving 3 bases unmatched. The CDR3 has 16 residues. Germline CDR1 KGHSH, CDR2 LQKENI. CDR3 amino acids: CASSGTGTSGANVLTF. CDR3 DNA: TGTGCCAGCTCCGGGACAGGGACCTCTGGGGCCAACGTCCTGACTTTC.

This sequence joins TRBV5-6 and TRBJ1-1, with a tentative D call TRBD1 (5 bases). This CDR3 comprises 15 residues. V was clipped by 4 bases and J by 7 bases, with 20 bases between them. CDR1 SGHDT and CDR2 YYEEEE come from the germline V gene. CDR3 coding DNA: TGTGCCAGCAGCCTTCTGTCCCGGGGCCACTTTGAAGCTTTCTTT. Translation: CASSLLSRGHFEAFF.

The rearrangement links TRBV5-8 to TRBJ1-5; the match to TRBD1 covers 9 bases. Germline CDR1 is SGHTS and CDR2 is YDEGEE. The V and J ends lost 5 bases and 4 bases, in that order; junction bases with no gene match: 7. The CDR3 is 15 amino acids. The CDR3 loop reads CASRTGQGLNQPQHF. As DNA, the CDR3 is TGTGCCAGCAGGACGGGACAGGGACTAAATCAGCCCCAGCATTTT.

This clone has a single count. The chain has TRBV19 and TRBJ1-1, with TRBD1 matching over 7 bases. The germline V gene encodes CDR1 LNHDA and CDR2 SQIVND (reference sequence). V lost 7 bases and J lost 0; bases outside the gene matches: 11. The CDR3 loop spans 16 amino acids. The CDR3 nucleotides read TGTGCCAGTACCCTCCGACAGGGATACATGAACACTGAAGCTTTCTTT. Encoded protein: CASTLRQGYMNTEAFF. Full variable domain (missing parts from reference TRBV19 and TRBJ1-1): DGGITQSPKYLFRKEGQNVTLSCEQNLNHDAMYWYRQDPGQGLRLIYYSQIVNDFQKGDIAEGYSVSREKKESFPLTVTSAQKNPTAFYLCASTLRQGYMNTEAFFGQGTRLTVV.

The gene calls are TRBV20-1 and TRBJ1-6; 7 bases map to TRBD1. CDR1 and CDR2 from the germline V gene are DFQATT and SNEGSKA (reference sequence). CDR3 length: 17 residues. Trimming at V came to 5 bases and at J to 0 bases, leaving 10 bases not matched to a gene. The CDR3 sequence: CSARDRQGSSYNSPLHF. DNA of the CDR3: TGCAGTGCTCGTGACCGACAGGGTAGCTCCTATAATTCACCCCTCCACTTT.

J is TRBJ1-3 and V is TRBV7-6; D unclear. The CDR3 is 12 residues long. V dropped 1 base and J dropped 4 bases, with 2 bases sitting between them. CDR1 is SGHVS, CDR2 FNYEAQ, per germline. CDR3 protein: CASSLVGNTIYF. For the CDR3, the DNA is TGTGCCAGCAGCTTAGTGGGAAACACCATATATTTT.